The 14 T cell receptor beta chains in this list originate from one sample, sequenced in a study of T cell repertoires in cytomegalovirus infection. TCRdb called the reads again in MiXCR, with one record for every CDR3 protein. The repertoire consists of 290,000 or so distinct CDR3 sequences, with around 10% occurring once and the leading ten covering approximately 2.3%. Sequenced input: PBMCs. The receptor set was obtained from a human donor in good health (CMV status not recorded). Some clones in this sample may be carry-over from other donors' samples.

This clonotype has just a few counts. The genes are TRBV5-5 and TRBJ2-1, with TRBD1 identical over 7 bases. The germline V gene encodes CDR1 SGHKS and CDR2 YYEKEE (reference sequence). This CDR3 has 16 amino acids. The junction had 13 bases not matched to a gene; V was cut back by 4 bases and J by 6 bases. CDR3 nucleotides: TGTGCCAGCAGCCATAGACAGGGAAGAGGTCCCAATGAGCAGTTCTTC. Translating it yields CASSHRQGRGPNEQFF.

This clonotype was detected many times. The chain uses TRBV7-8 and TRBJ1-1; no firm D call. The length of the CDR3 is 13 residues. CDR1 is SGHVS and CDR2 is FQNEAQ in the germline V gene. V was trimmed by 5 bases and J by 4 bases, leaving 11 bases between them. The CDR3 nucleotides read TGTGCCAGCAGCCCTGGTATGGGCACTGAAGCTTTCTTT. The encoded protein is CASSPGMGTEAFF.

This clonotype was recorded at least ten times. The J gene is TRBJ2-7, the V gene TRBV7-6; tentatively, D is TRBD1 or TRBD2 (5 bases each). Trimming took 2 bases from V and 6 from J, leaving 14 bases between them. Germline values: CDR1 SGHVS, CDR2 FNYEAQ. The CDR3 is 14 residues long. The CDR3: CASSLRDGSAEQYF. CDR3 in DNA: TGTGCCAGCAGCTTAAGGGACGGGTCCGCCGAGCAGTACTTC.

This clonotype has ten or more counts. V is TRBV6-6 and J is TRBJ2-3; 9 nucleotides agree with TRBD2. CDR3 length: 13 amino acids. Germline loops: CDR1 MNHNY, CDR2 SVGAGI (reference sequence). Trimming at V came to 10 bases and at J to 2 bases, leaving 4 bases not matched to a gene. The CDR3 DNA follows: TGTGCCACTCTAGCGGGGCTCACAGATACGCAGTATTTT. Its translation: CATLAGLTDTQYF.

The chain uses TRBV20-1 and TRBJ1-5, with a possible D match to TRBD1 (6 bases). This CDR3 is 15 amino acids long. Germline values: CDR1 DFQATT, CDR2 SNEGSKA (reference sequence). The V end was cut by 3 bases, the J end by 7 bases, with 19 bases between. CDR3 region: CSASRGDIGQQPQHF. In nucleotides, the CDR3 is TGCAGTGCTAGTAGGGGGGACATAGGACAACAGCCCCAGCATTTT.

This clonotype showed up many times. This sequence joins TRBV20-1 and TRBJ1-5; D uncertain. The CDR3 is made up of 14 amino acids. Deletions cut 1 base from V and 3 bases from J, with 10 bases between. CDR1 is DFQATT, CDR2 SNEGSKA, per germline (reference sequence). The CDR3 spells CSARVGTVNQPQHF. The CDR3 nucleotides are TGCAGTGCTAGAGTCGGAACAGTCAATCAGCCCCAGCATTTT.

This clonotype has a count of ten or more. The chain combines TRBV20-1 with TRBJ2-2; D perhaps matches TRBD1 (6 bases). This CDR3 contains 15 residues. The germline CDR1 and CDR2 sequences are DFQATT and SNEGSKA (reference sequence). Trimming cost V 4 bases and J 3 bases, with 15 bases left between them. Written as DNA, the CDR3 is TGCAGTGCTAAGGGGTACAGGGCGGACACCGGGGAGCTGTTTTTT. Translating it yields CSAKGYRADTGELFF.

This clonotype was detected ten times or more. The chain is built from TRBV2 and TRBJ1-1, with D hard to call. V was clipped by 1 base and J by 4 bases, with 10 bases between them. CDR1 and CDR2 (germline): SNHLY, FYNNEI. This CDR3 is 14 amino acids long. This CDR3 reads CASSEGKGITEAFF. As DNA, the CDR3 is TGTGCCAGCAGTGAAGGGAAGGGAATCACTGAAGCTTTCTTT.

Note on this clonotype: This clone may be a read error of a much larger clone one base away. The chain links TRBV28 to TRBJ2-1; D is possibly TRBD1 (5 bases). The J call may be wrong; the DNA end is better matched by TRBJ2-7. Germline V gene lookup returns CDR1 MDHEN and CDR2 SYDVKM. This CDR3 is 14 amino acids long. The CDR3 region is CASSSRSWGNEQYF. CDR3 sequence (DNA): TGTGCCAGCAGTTCCAGGAGCTGGGGCAATGAGCAGTACTTC.

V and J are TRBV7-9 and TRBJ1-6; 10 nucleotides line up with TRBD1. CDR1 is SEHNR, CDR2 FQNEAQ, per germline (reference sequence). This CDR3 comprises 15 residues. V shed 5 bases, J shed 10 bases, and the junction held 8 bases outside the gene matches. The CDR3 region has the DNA TGTGCCAGCAGCGCCGGACAGGGGGTAGTCTCACCCCTCCACTTT. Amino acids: CASSAGQGVVSPLHF.

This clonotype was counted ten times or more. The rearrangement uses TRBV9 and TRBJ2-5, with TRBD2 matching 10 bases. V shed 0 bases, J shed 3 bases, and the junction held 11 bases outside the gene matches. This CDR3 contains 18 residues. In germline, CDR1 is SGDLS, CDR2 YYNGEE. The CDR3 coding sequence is TGTGCCAGCAGCGTAGAATTCGCGAGCGGGGGGGCCGAAGAGACCCAGTACTTC. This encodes CASSVEFASGGAEETQYF.

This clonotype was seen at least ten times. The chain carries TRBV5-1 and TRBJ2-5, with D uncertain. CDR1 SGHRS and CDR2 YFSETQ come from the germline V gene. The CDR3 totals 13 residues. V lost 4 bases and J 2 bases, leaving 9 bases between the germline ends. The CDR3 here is CASSGMPQETQYF. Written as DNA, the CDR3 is TGCGCCAGCAGCGGAATGCCACAAGAGACCCAGTACTTC.

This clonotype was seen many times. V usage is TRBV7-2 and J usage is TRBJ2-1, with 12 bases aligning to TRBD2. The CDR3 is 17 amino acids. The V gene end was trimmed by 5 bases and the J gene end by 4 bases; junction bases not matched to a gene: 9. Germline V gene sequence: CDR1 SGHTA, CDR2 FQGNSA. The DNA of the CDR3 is TGTGCCAGCAGCACCGGACTAGCGGGGCTAGGTTACAATGAGCAGTTCTTC. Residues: CASSTGLAGLGYNEQFF.

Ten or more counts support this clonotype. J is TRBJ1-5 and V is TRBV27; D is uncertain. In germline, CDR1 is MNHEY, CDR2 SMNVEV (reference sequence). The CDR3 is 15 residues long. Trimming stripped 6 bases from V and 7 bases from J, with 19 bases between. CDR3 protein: CASSFTASRGQPQHF. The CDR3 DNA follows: TGTGCCAGCAGCTTTACGGCATCTCGAGGGCAGCCCCAGCATTTT.